These T cell receptor beta chains were read from a single sample in a study of T cells after yellow fever vaccination. TCRdb ran MiXCR on the 5' RACE reads and lists one entry per CDR3 protein. The profile shows some 560,000 distinct CDR3 sequences, 15% to 20% of them singletons. Here the sequenced sample was PBMCs, taken 15 days after the yellow fever booster vaccination. The receptors were gathered from a man aged 30-40 years who received the YFV17D yellow fever vaccine. Both conserved end residues are part of each CDR3. Fields, in order: V gene, J gene, clone size, D gene, CDR3 DNA, CDR3 protein. A D gene is named only where the DNA matches it firmly. The size entry is marked missing in some rows and otherwise reads once, few, many or a size class.

>TRBV14|TRBJ2-1|many|.
TGTGCCAGCAGCCAAGATCTCAGCTCCTACAATGAGCAGTTCTTC
CASSQDLSSYNEQFF
>TRBV29-1|TRBJ2-3|.|.
TGCAGCGTTGGTGGGGGGGGGCCAGATACGCAGTATTTT
CSVGGGGPDTQYF
>TRBV19|TRBJ2-1|.|.
TGTGCCAGTAGTCCCGGGTTGTTAGCGAAGACCTACAATGAGCAGTTCTTC
CASSPGLLAKTYNEQFF
>TRBV28|TRBJ1-6|many|TRBD1
TGTGCCAGCAGTGACTTGGAGGGGGCTAGCTCACCCCTCCACTTT
CASSDLEGASSPLHF
>TRBV28|TRBJ2-7|.|TRBD1
TGTGCCAGCAACAGGGGGACAGAAGGGCTATTGTACTTC
CASNRGTEGLLYF
>TRBV6-5|TRBJ2-3|few|TRBD2
TGTGCCAGCAGTTACACGTGGGAGGGGATAGATACGCAGTATTTT
CASSYTWEGIDTQYF
>TRBV4-3|TRBJ1-1|.|.
TGCGCCAGCAGCCGCGACAGGCTGAACACTGAAGCTTTCTTT
CASSRDRLNTEAFF
>TRBV15|TRBJ2-2|many|.
TGTGCCACCAGCAGAGATGAGGGAAGCACCGGGGAGCTGTTTTTT
CATSRDEGSTGELFF
>TRBV11-2|TRBJ2-1|few|TRBD2
TGTGCCAGCAGCCCACTAGCGGCCTACAATGAGCAGTTCTTC
CASSPLAAYNEQFF
>TRBV10-3|TRBJ2-7|.|TRBD1
TGTGCCATCAGTCTGGACAGGGGCTACGAGCAGTACTTC
CAISLDRGYEQYF
>TRBV6-1|TRBJ1-2|few|.
TGTGCCAGCAGAAGGGACGGGGCCGATAATGGCTACACCTTC
CASRRDGADNGYTF
>TRBV7-9|TRBJ2-5|.|.
TGTGCCAGCAGCGCCGGGACCCACCGAGAGACCCAGTACTTC
CASSAGTHRETQYF
>TRBV20-1|TRBJ2-3|many|TRBD2
TGCAGTGCTAGTATGACTAGCGGGAGGTCAGATACGCAGTATTTT
CSASMTSGRSDTQYF
>TRBV4-3|TRBJ2-3|few|TRBD1
TGCGCCAGCAGCCAAGTAGGACAGGGAGCATATACGCAGTATTTT
CASSQVGQGAYTQYF
>TRBV12-3/TRBV12-4|TRBJ2-2|few|.
TGTGCCACCAACCTCCAACGTGGCATATCGAACACCGGGGAGCTGTTTTTT
CATNLQRGISNTGELFF
>TRBV7-9|TRBJ2-6|.|.
TGTGCCAGCGGGGGTAAAGAGGATCTAGGGGCCAACGTCCTGACTTTC
CASGGKEDLGANVLTF
>TRBV28|TRBJ2-7|few|TRBD2
TGTGCCAGCAGTTTGGTCGGCGGGAGGGCCAACGAGCAGTACTTC
CASSLVGGRANEQYF
>TRBV6-2/TRBV6-3|TRBJ2-3|few|.
TGTGCCAGCAGTTACGCCCGGAGTATCGGGTATTTT
CASSYARSIGYF
>TRBV28|TRBJ2-7|few|TRBD2
TGTGCCAGCAGTAAACTAGCGGGAGCCGTCGAGCAGTACTTC
CASSKLAGAVEQYF
>TRBV12-3/TRBV12-4|TRBJ1-5|few|.
TGTGCCAGCAGTTTTTTGGGTGGAGTTGGCAATCAGCCCCAGCATTTT
CASSFLGGVGNQPQHF
>TRBV20-1|TRBJ2-3|few|.
TGCAGTGCTAGAGTGGGACTACAGGGAGATACGCAGTATTTT
CSARVGLQGDTQYF
>TRBV11-2|TRBJ2-1|.|TRBD2
TGTGCCAGCAGCTTAGATGCCCTAGCGGGGGGGAATGAGCAGTTCTTC
CASSLDALAGGNEQFF
>TRBV9|TRBJ2-5|.|.
TGTGCCAGCAGCGTAGGGGGAACGGTCGTCCAAGAGACCCAGTACTTC
CASSVGGTVVQETQYF
>TRBV12-3/TRBV12-4|TRBJ2-7|.|TRBD1
TGTGCCAGCAGGGCCGGGACAGGTCCCTACGAGCAGTACTTC
CASRAGTGPYEQYF
>TRBV6-5|TRBJ2-5|few|.
TGTGCCAGCGAATGGGAGGAGACCCAGTACTTC
CASEWEETQYF
>TRBV7-9|TRBJ2-3|.|TRBD2
TGTGCCAGCAGCTTAGGCGGGACTATCACAGATACGCAGTATTTT
CASSLGGTITDTQYF
>TRBV23-1|TRBJ2-7|few|TRBD2
TGCGCCAGCAGTCAGTACTTGACGGGAGGGCCCTCCTACGAGCAGTACTTC
CASSQYLTGGPSYEQYF
>TRBV24-1|TRBJ2-1|few|.
TGTGCCACCAGTGATTTTAAAGGGATCCATGAGCAGTTCTTC
CATSDFKGIHEQFF
>TRBV18|TRBJ2-5|.|.
TGTGCCAGCTCACCACCGTTATTGGCGGAGACCCAGTACTTC
CASSPPLLAETQYF
>TRBV2|TRBJ2-5|.|.
TGTGCCAGCATCAGACTAAAGGAGACCCAGTACTTC
CASIRLKETQYF
>TRBV5-5|TRBJ1-4|few|.
TGTGCCAGCAGCTTGGCCTACAGGGAAAAACTGTTTTTT
CASSLAYREKLFF
>TRBV5-4|TRBJ2-3|.|TRBD2
TGTGCCAGCAGCTCGGGACTACTCAAGCAGTATTTT
CASSSGLLKQYF
>TRBV20-1|TRBJ2-5|few|.
TGCAGTGCTAGCGTAAGGGTAGAAGAGACCCAGTACTTC
CSASVRVEETQYF
>TRBV24-1|TRBJ1-5|few|TRBD1
TGTGCCACCACACCAGGGGGCGGCTATCAGCCCCAGCATTTT
CATTPGGGYQPQHF
>TRBV18|TRBJ2-3|once|TRBD2
TGTGCCAGCTCACTGGACGGGACTAGTCTTACACCGGGGGGTACAGATACGCAGTATTTT
CASSLDGTSLTPGGTDTQYF
>TRBV3-1|TRBJ2-7|.|TRBD1
TGTGCCAGCAGCCGCGGACAGGGGGCTCAAGAGCAGTACTTC
CASSRGQGAQEQYF
>TRBV9|TRBJ2-1|few|TRBD2
TGTGCCAGCAGCGTAGTAGGGACTAGCGGGAGATATAATGAGCAGTTCTTC
CASSVVGTSGRYNEQFF
>TRBV5-1|TRBJ2-5|few|.
TGCGCCAGCAGCTTGGAACAGGTCAAGACCCAGTACTTC
CASSLEQVKTQYF
>TRBV4-3|TRBJ2-3|.|.
TGCGCCAGCAGCCAAGGGGGTAGGGGCACAGATACGCAGTATTTT
CASSQGGRGTDTQYF
>TRBV21-1|TRBJ2-1|.|.
TGTGCCAGCAGCAAGCCGACTAGCGGAGCCCTTAAGGAGCAGTTCTTC
CASSKPTSGALKEQFF
>TRBV12-3/TRBV12-4|TRBJ2-7|few|.
TGTGCCAGCAGTTTTGGGGCCGCAGGTAGGGCCTACGAGCAGTACTTC
CASSFGAAGRAYEQYF